The TCR beta chain described here comes from a study of identical twins. MiXCR, run by TCRdb on the 5' RACE reads, gives a single entry per CDR3 protein. The sample has about 450,000 distinct CDR3 sequences, about 18% seen once. The J segment lost 0 bases and the V segment lost 0 bases, leaving 10 bases of the junction unmatched. The CDR3 totals 18 residues. Germline V gene data show CDR1 as SGHNT and CDR2 as YYREEE (reference sequence). In regard to this clonotype: Its antigen is unidentified.

Study results and limitations: Beta out-of-frame sequences displayed a weaker excess of sharing between twins. Findings depended on cross-sectional statistics rather than tracking the same donors.

This clonotype was obtained from a man aged 45-65 years in good health. The V call is TRBV5-4, the J call TRBJ2-3; 7 bases agree with TRBD2. The specimen was naive T cells sorted from blood. CDR3 in DNA: TGTGCCAGCAGCTTGGGACTAGCTTTTGGATCTAGCACAGATACGCAGTATTTT. This codes for CASSLGLAFGSSTDTQYF.